This entry describes one TCR beta chain. Trimming removed 5 bases from V and 1 base from J, with 12 bases in between. The CDR3 loop spans 14 amino acids. TCRdb processed the RT-PCR reads anew with MiXCR; each CDR3 protein has one entry. This sample carries about 680,000 distinct CDR3 sequences, 14% of them seen once, and the ten largest clones take about 3.9%. The receptor was isolated from a female donor in good health, serving as a healthy control. The chain carries TRBV12-3 or TRBV12-4 and TRBJ2-7, with D possibly being TRBD2 (5 bases). The sequenced sample was memory CD4+ T cells from blood. For the CDR3, the DNA is TGTGCCAGCAGTGAAACTAGAATTTCCTACGAGCAGTACTTC. Its protein is CASSETRISYEQYF.